A selection of T cell receptor beta chains follows, all from one sample in a study of blood T cell repertoires in COVID-19. The table came from immunoSEQ multiplex PCR; TCRdb's copy has only in-frame clones and leaves some out. The profile shows 300,000 or so clones, approximately 93% of them singletons. Sequencing was carried out using peripheral blood. The receptors were sampled from a young woman with COVID-19, enrolled during active disease. Each CDR3 is given with its conserved first and last residue. Fields, in order: J gene, V gene, clone size, D gene, CDR3 protein, CDR3 DNA. A D gene is named only where the DNA matches it firmly. Clone sizes are given selectively: once, few, many, or a class where the clone is expanded.

j_gene: TRBJ2-1
v_gene: TRBV4-1
abundance: NA
d_gene: TRBD1
CDR3aa: CASSQDPWQGANNEQFF
CDR3nt: TGCGCCAGCAGCCAAGATCCGTGGCAGGGGGCCAACAATGAGCAGTTCTTC

j_gene: TRBJ1-2
v_gene: TRBV24-1
abundance: NA
d_gene: NA
CDR3aa: CATSDLPVRVLDGYTF
CDR3nt: TGTGCCACCAGTGATTTACCAGTCAGGGTCTTAGATGGCTACACCTTC

j_gene: TRBJ1-1
v_gene: TRBV27
abundance: NA
d_gene: NA
CDR3aa: CASRTNQGSAFF
CDR3nt: TGTGCCAGCAGGACAAACCAGGGTTCAGCTTTCTTT

j_gene: TRBJ1-5
v_gene: TRBV7-8
abundance: NA
d_gene: NA
CDR3aa: CASSLVSDNQPQHF
CDR3nt: TGTGCCAGCAGCTTAGTGTCAGACAATCAGCCCCAGCATTTT

j_gene: TRBJ1-2
v_gene: TRBV28
abundance: once
d_gene: TRBD1
CDR3aa: CATSGTVYGYTF
CDR3nt: TGTGCCACCTCCGGGACAGTCTATGGCTACACCTTC

j_gene: TRBJ2-1
v_gene: TRBV27
abundance: few
d_gene: TRBD1
CDR3aa: CASSLGTAVSYNEQFF
CDR3nt: TGTGCCAGCAGTTTAGGGACAGCCGTCTCCTACAATGAGCAGTTCTTC

j_gene: TRBJ1-5
v_gene: TRBV24-1
abundance: NA
d_gene: NA
CDR3aa: CATSDTGVGQPQHF
CDR3nt: TGTGCCACCAGTGATACGGGGGTGGGACAGCCCCAGCATTTT

j_gene: TRBJ2-7
v_gene: TRBV30
abundance: NA
d_gene: NA
CDR3aa: CAWAVDGGYEQYF
CDR3nt: TGTGCCTGGGCCGTCGACGGGGGATACGAGCAGTACTTC

j_gene: TRBJ1-5
v_gene: TRBV19
abundance: NA
d_gene: TRBD1
CDR3aa: CASSVLNRGTTDQPQHF
CDR3nt: TGTGCCAGTAGTGTACTCAACAGGGGTACGACTGATCAGCCCCAGCATTTT

j_gene: TRBJ1-1
v_gene: TRBV7-9
abundance: NA
d_gene: NA
CDR3aa: CASSGGLGHLTEAFF
CDR3nt: TGTGCCAGCAGCGGGGGTCTGGGACACTTGACTGAAGCTTTCTTT

j_gene: TRBJ1-1
v_gene: TRBV6-7
abundance: NA
d_gene: TRBD1
CDR3aa: CASKLWTGTGGTEAFF
CDR3nt: TGTGCCAGCAAACTGTGGACCGGGACAGGGGGCACTGAAGCTTTCTTT

j_gene: TRBJ1-2
v_gene: TRBV5-1
abundance: NA
d_gene: TRBD1
CDR3aa: CASSGRDRNYGYTF
CDR3nt: TGCGCCAGCAGCGGACGGGACAGGAACTATGGCTACACCTTC

j_gene: TRBJ1-2
v_gene: TRBV5-6
abundance: once
d_gene: TRBD1
CDR3aa: CASSLEQGFSYGYTF
CDR3nt: TGTGCCAGCAGCTTGGAACAGGGGTTTAGCTATGGCTACACCTTC

j_gene: TRBJ2-7
v_gene: TRBV9
abundance: NA
d_gene: TRBD2
CDR3aa: CASSVGSGGYEQYF
CDR3nt: TGTGCCAGCAGCGTAGGCAGCGGGGGATACGAGCAGTACTTC

j_gene: TRBJ1-5
v_gene: TRBV9
abundance: NA
d_gene: NA
CDR3aa: CASSVGGGAQPQHF
CDR3nt: TGTGCCAGCAGCGTAGGGGGAGGGGCTCAGCCCCAGCATTTT

j_gene: TRBJ1-2
v_gene: TRBV7-8
abundance: NA
d_gene: NA
CDR3aa: CASANGAQGEYGYTF
CDR3nt: TGTGCCAGTGCCAATGGGGCGCAAGGGGAATATGGCTACACCTTC

j_gene: TRBJ1-4
v_gene: TRBV18
abundance: NA
d_gene: TRBD1
CDR3aa: CASSSTGTDHEKLFF
CDR3nt: TGTGCCAGCTCATCCACCGGGACAGATCATGAAAAACTGTTTTTT

j_gene: TRBJ2-3
v_gene: TRBV5-1
abundance: once
d_gene: NA
CDR3aa: CASSLVLSYDTQYF
CDR3nt: TGCGCCAGCAGCTTGGTACTCTCTTACGATACGCAGTATTTT

j_gene: TRBJ1-2
v_gene: TRBV14
abundance: NA
d_gene: NA
CDR3aa: CASSQWGERSYTF
CDR3nt: TGTGCCAGCAGCCAATGGGGAGAGCGGTCCTACACCTTC

j_gene: TRBJ1-5
v_gene: TRBV9
abundance: NA
d_gene: NA
CDR3aa: CASSERQDSNQPQHF
CDR3nt: TGTGCCAGCAGCGAGCGACAGGATAGCAATCAGCCCCAGCATTTT

j_gene: TRBJ2-1
v_gene: TRBV5-1
abundance: NA
d_gene: TRBD1
CDR3aa: CASSWPGQGPQLSYNEQFF
CDR3nt: TGCGCCAGCAGCTGGCCGGGACAGGGACCCCAACTCTCCTACAATGAGCAGTTCTTC

j_gene: TRBJ2-1
v_gene: TRBV5-1
abundance: NA
d_gene: TRBD1
CDR3aa: CASSRTGTYNEQFF
CDR3nt: TGCGCCAGCAGCCGGACAGGTACCTACAATGAGCAGTTCTTC

j_gene: TRBJ2-2
v_gene: TRBV4-1
abundance: NA
d_gene: TRBD2
CDR3aa: CASSQDPAGGPGELFF
CDR3nt: TGCGCCAGCAGCCAAGATCCGGCGGGAGGGCCCGGGGAGCTGTTTTTT

j_gene: TRBJ2-1
v_gene: TRBV28
abundance: NA
d_gene: TRBD2
CDR3aa: CASLTVSLAENNEQFF
CDR3nt: TGTGCCAGTCTGACAGTCAGCCTAGCGGAGAACAATGAGCAGTTCTTC

j_gene: TRBJ2-5
v_gene: TRBV10-1
abundance: NA
d_gene: NA
CDR3aa: CASSESSAGGETQYF
CDR3nt: TGCGCCAGCAGTGAGTCGTCAGCAGGAGGGGAGACCCAGTACTTC

j_gene: TRBJ1-3
v_gene: TRBV2
abundance: NA
d_gene: TRBD1
CDR3aa: CASSGADRPIGNTIYF
CDR3nt: TGTGCCAGCAGTGGGGCGGACAGGCCTATTGGAAACACCATATATTTT

j_gene: TRBJ1-1
v_gene: TRBV28
abundance: few
d_gene: NA
CDR3aa: CASAVTEAIMNTEAFF
CDR3nt: TGTGCCAGCGCCGTGACAGAGGCAATAATGAACACTGAAGCTTTCTTT

j_gene: TRBJ1-2
v_gene: TRBV29-1
abundance: NA
d_gene: TRBD1
CDR3aa: CSVGGADYGYTF
CDR3nt: TGCAGCGTAGGGGGCGCGGACTATGGCTACACCTTC

j_gene: TRBJ1-2
v_gene: TRBV9
abundance: NA
d_gene: NA
CDR3aa: CASSPRTGNYGYTF
CDR3nt: TGTGCCAGCAGCCCCCGTACAGGGAACTATGGCTACACCTTC

j_gene: TRBJ1-6
v_gene: TRBV30
abundance: NA
d_gene: NA
CDR3aa: CAWSVSARVGSPLHF
CDR3nt: TGTGCCTGGAGTGTAAGCGCCAGGGTGGGATCACCCCTCCACTTT

j_gene: TRBJ2-1
v_gene: TRBV18
abundance: NA
d_gene: NA
CDR3aa: CASSPSRGSYNEQFF
CDR3nt: TGTGCCAGCTCACCATCACGCGGCTCCTACAATGAGCAGTTCTTC

j_gene: TRBJ1-4
v_gene: TRBV27
abundance: NA
d_gene: NA
CDR3aa: CASSSGTLVKKLFF
CDR3nt: TGTGCCAGCAGCTCCGGGACACTGGTCAAAAAACTGTTTTTT

j_gene: TRBJ1-6
v_gene: TRBV6-1
abundance: NA
d_gene: NA
CDR3aa: CASSEPAGVRPPLHF
CDR3nt: TGTGCCAGCAGTGAACCGGCGGGGGTAAGGCCACCCCTCCACTTT

j_gene: TRBJ1-1
v_gene: TRBV6-5
abundance: NA
d_gene: NA
CDR3aa: CATELTEGTEAFF
CDR3nt: TGTGCCACCGAGCTAACGGAGGGGACTGAAGCTTTCTTT